The entry below describes one T cell receptor beta chain. Some clones are missing from TCRdb's copy, which holds only in-frame ones; the method was immunoSEQ multiplex PCR. The sample contains approximately 2,200,000 clones, approximately 94% of which appear only once. CD45RO negativity and positive selection for CCR7 defined naive CD8 cells, a population that excluded terminally differentiated effector memory CD45RA+ cells. All donors were Caucasian adults living in Nashville, Tennessee. The data are from a study of shared clonotypes between healthy human individuals. Trimming left V 2 bases short and J 0 bases short, with 11 bases between. The germline V gene has CDR1 SNHLY and CDR2 FYNNEI. The length of the CDR3 is 16 residues.

V usage is TRBV2 and J usage is TRBJ2-4; D remains unclear. The sequenced sample consisted of naive CD8+ T cells from PBMCs. The sequence was obtained from a man aged 18 to 29 in good health. Some clones in this sample may be carry-over from other donors' samples. The CDR3, as DNA: TGTGCCAGCAGTGAAATTGTAGGGTTAGCCAAAAACATTCAGTACTTC. The encoded protein is CASSEIVGLAKNIQYF.